One T cell receptor (beta chain) is described in this entry. This sample is part of a study of tumor-infiltrating lymphocytes in oesophageal squamous cell carcinoma. Germline CDR1 reads SNHLY; CDR2 reads FYNNEI. This CDR3 has 15 amino acids. TCRdb reprocessed the PCR reads with MiXCR, giving one entry per CDR3 protein. Here the sample spans roughly 11,000 distinct CDR3 sequences, roughly three fifths being singletons. Source material: esophageal tumor tissue. The V call is TRBV2, the J call TRBJ2-7, with 10 bases that match TRBD2. The J call could be wrong; TRBJ2-1 is a better fit for the DNA end. This sequence was found in a male donor with esophageal squamous cell carcinoma. The CDR3 region has the DNA TGTGCCAGCACCACCGGGACTAGCGACTACAATGAGCAGTTCTTC. This sequence encodes CASTTGTSDYNEQFF.